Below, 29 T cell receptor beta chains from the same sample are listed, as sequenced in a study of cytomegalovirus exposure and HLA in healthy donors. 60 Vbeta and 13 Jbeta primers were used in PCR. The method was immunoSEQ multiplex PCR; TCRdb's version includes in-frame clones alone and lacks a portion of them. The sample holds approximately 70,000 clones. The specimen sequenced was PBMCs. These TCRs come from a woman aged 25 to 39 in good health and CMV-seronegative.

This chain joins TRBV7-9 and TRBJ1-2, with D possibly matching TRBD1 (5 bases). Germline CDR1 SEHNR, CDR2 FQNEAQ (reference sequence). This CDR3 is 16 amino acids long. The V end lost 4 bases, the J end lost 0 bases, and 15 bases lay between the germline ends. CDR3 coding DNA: TGTGCCAGCAGCTCCGGGTTGGGGCACACTAACTATGGCTACACCTTC. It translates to CASSSGLGHTNYGYTF.

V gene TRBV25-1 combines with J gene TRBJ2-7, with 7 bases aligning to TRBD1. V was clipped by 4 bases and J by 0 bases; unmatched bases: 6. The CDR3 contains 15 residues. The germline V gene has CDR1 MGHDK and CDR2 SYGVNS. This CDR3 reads CASSGQGVPSYEQYF. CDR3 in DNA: TGTGCCAGCAGTGGTCAGGGGGTCCCCTCCTACGAGCAGTACTTC.

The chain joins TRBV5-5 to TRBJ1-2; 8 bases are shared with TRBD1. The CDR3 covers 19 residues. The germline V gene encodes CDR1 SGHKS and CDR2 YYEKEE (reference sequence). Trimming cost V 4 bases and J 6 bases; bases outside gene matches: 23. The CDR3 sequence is CASSPQPGTGLPHLHGYTF. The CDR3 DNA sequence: TGTGCCAGCAGCCCTCAGCCCGGGACAGGACTCCCTCACCTCCATGGCTACACCTTC.

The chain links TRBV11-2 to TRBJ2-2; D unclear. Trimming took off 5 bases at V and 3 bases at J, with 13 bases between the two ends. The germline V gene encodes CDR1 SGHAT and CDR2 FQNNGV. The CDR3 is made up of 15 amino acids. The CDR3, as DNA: TGTGCCAGCAGCCCCTTGAGGCGGTACACCGGGGAGCTGTTTTTT. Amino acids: CASSPLRRYTGELFF. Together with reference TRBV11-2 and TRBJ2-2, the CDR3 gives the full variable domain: EAGVAQSPRYKIIEKRQSVAFWCNPISGHATLYWYQQILGQGPKLLIQFQNNGVVDDSQLPKDRFSAERLKGVDSTLKIQPAKLEDSAVYLCASSPLRRYTGELFFGEGSRLTVL.

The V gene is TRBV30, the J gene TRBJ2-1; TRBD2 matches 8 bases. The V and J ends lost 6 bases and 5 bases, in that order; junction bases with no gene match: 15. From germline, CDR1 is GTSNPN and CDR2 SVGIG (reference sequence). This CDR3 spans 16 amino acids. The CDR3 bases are TGTGCCTGCCTCCTCCTAGCGGGCCAACCCGACAATGAGCAGTTCTTC. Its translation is CACLLLAGQPDNEQFF.

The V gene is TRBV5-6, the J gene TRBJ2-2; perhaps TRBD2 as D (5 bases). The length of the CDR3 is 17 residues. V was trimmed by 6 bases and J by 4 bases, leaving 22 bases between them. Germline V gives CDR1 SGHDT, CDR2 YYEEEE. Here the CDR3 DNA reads TGTGCCAGCACCATGACCGGCCGGGAAAGGGTCACCGGGGAGCTGTTTTTT. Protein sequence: CASTMTGRERVTGELFF.

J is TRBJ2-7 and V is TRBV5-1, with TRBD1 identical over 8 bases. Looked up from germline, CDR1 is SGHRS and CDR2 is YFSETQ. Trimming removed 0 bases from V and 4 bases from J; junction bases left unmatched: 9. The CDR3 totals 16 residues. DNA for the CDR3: TGCGCCAGCAGCTTGGACCCGGGACAGGACGGGTACGAGCAGTACTTC. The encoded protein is CASSLDPGQDGYEQYF.

The CDR3 is CASSPTGDGYTF. CDR3 sequence (DNA): TGTGCCAGCTCACCGACAGGGGATGGCTACACCTTC. This chain uses TRBV18 with TRBJ1-2; 8 bases align to TRBD1. This CDR3 comprises 12 residues. Trimming at V came to 3 bases and at J to 6 bases, leaving 0 bases not matched to a gene. CDR1 and CDR2 (germline): KGHSH, LQKENI.

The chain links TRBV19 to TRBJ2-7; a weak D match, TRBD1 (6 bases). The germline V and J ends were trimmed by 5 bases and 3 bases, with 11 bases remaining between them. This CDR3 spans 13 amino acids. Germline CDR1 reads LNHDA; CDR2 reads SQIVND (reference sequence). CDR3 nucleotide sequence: TGTGCCAGTAGTGATGGGACACACTACGAGCAGTACTTC. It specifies CASSDGTHYEQYF.

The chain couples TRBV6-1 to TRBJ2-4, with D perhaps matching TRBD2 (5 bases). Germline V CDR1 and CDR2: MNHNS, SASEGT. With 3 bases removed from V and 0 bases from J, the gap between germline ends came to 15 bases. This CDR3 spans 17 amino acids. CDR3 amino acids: CASSDEVWRVAKNIQYF. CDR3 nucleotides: TGTGCCAGCAGTGATGAGGTATGGCGGGTAGCCAAAAACATTCAGTACTTC.

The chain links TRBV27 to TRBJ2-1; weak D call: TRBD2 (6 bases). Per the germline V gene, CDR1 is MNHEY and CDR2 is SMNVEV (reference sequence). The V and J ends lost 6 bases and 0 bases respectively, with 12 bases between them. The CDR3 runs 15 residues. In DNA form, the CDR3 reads TGTGCCAGCAGCTGGGACGGGAGCTCCTACAATGAGCAGTTCTTC. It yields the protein CASSWDGSSYNEQFF.

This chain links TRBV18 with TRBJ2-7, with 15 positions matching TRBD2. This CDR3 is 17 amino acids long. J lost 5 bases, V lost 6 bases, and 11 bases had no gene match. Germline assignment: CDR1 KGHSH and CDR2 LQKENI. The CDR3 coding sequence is TGTGCCAGCTCCCCAGGGACTAGCGGGAGGCTGGGAGACGAGCAGTACTTC. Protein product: CASSPGTSGRLGDEQYF.

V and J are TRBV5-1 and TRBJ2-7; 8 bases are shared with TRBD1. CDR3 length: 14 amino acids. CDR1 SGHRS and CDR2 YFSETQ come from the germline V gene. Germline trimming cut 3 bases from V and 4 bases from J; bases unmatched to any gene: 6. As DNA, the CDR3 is TGCGCCAGCAGCTACCCGGGACAGGTATACGAGCAGTACTTC. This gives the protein CASSYPGQVYEQYF.

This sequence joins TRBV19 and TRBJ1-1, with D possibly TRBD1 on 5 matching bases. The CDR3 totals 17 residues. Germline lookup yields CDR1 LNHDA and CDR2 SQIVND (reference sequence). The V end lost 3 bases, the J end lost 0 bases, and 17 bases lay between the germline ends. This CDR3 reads CASSMGGLRWMNTEAFF. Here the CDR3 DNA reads TGTGCCAGTAGTATGGGGGGGTTGAGATGGATGAACACTGAAGCTTTCTTT.

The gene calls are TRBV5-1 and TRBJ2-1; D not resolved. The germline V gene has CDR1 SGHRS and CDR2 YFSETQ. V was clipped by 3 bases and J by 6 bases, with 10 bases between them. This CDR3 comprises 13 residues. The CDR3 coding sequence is TGCGCCAGCAGCTCCCCAGAATTCAATGAGCAGTTCTTC. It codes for CASSSPEFNEQFF.

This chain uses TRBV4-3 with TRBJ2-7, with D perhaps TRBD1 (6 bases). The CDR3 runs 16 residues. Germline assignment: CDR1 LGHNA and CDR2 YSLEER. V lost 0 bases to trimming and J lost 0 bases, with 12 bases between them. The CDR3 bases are TGCGCCAGCAGCCAAGAACAGGGACCTAGCTCCTACGAGCAGTACTTC. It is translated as CASSQEQGPSSYEQYF.

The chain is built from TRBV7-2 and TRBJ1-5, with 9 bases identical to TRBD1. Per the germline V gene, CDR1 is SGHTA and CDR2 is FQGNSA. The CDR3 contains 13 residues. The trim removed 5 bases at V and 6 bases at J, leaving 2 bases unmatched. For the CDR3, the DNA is TGTGCCAGCAGCCGACAGGGGGGTCAGCCCCAGCATTTT. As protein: CASSRQGGQPQHF.

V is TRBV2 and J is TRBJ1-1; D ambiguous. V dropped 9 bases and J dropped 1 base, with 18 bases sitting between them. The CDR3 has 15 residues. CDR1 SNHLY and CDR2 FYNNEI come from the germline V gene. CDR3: CASRGPPTGNTEAFF. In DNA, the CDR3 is TGTGCCAGTCGAGGCCCGCCGACGGGGAACACTGAAGCTTTCTTT.

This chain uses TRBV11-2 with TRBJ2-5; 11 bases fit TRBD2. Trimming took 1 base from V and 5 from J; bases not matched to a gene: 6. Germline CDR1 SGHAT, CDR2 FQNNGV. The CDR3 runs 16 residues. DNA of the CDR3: TGTGCCAGCAGCTTAGGTGTAGCGGGGGGGCTCGAGACCCAGTACTTC. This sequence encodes CASSLGVAGGLETQYF.

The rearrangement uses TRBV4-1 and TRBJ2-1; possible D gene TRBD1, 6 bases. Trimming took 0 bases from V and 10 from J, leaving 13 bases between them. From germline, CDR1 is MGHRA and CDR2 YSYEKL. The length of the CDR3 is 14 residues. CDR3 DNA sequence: TGCGCCAGCAGCCAAGAGGTCGTCGGGACAGAGCAGTTCTTC. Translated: CASSQEVVGTEQFF.

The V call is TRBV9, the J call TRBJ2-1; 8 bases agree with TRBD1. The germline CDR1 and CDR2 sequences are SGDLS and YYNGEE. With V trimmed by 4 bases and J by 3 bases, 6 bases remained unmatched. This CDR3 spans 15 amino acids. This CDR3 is CASSLTGTGYNEQFF. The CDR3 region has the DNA TGTGCCAGCAGCTTAACCGGGACAGGCTACAATGAGCAGTTCTTC.

The CDR3: CASRVQGGTNEKLFF. CDR3 nucleotide sequence: TGTGCCAGCAGAGTACAGGGGGGAACTAATGAAAAACTGTTTTTT. The rearrangement uses TRBV5-4 and TRBJ1-4, with 8 bases aligning to TRBD1. The ends lost 5 bases at V and 1 base at J; junction bases unmatched: 4. This CDR3 has 15 amino acids. CDR1 is SGHNT, CDR2 YYREEE, per germline (reference sequence).

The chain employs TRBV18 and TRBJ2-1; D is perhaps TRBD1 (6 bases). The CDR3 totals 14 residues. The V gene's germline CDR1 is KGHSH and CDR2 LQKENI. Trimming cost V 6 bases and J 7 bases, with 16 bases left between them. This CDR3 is CASSPRGSVNEQFF. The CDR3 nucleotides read TGTGCCAGCTCCCCGAGGGGGAGTGTGAATGAGCAGTTCTTC.

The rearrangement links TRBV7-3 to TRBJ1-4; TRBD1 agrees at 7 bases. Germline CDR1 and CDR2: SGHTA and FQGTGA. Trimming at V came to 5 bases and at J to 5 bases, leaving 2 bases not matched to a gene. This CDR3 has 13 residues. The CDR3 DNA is TGTGCCAGCAGCAAGACAGGGAATGAAAAACTGTTTTTT. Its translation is CASSKTGNEKLFF.

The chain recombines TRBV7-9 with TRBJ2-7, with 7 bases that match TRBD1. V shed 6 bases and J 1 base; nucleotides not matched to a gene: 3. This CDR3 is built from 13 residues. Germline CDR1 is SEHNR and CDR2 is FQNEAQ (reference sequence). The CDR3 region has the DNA TGTGCCAGCAGTCCGGGACAGTCCTACGAGCAGTACTTC. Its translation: CASSPGQSYEQYF.

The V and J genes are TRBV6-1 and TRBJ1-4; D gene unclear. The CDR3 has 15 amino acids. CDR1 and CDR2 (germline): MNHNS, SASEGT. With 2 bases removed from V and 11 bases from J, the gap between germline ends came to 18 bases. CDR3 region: CASSESPSRGRKLFF. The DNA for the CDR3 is TGTGCCAGCAGTGAATCCCCCAGTCGAGGGCGGAAACTGTTTTTT.

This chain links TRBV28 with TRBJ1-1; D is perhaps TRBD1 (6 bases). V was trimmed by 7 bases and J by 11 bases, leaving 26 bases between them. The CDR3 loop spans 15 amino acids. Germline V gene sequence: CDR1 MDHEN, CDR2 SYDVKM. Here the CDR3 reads CASISPRTGEGDAFF. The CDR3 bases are TGTGCCAGCATCTCACCCCGAACAGGTGAGGGGGACGCTTTCTTT. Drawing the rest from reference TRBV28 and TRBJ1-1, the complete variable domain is DVKVTQSSRYLVKRTGEKVFLECVQDMDHENMFWYRQDPGLGLRLIYFSYDVKMKEKGDIPEGYSVSREKKERFSLILESASTNQTSMYLCASISPRTGEGDAFFGQGTRLTVV.

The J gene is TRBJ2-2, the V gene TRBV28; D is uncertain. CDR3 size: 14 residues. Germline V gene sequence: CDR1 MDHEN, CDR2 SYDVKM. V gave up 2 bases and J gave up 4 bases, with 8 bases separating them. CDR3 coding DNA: TGTGCCAGCAGTTTACGAGAGCTCACCGGGGAGCTGTTTTTT. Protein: CASSLRELTGELFF.

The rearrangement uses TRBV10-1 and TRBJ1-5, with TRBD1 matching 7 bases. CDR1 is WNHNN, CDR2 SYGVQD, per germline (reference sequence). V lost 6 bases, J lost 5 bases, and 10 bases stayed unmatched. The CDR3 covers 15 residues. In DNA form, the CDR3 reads TGCGCCAGCAGGGGGGACAGAGACCTTCATCAGCCCCAGCATTTT. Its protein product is CASRGDRDLHQPQHF.